This TCR beta chain was identified during a study of T-cell reconstitution after alpha-beta-depleted transplantation in children. The study's findings and limits: After transplant, high TCRbeta diversity at day 60 in some patients arose from surviving recipient T cells and thymic progenitors.

It was with unique molecular identifiers that the TCRbeta library was prepared. MiXCR, applied by TCRdb to the PCR reads, yields one record per CDR3 protein. The sample lists hundreds of thousands of distinct CDR3 sequences, roughly 13% occurring once. This clonotype was observed many times. Its specificity is not known. V lost 4 bases to trimming and J lost 5 bases; unmatched junction nucleotides: 4. This CDR3 comprises 15 residues. CDR1 is SEHNR and CDR2 is FQNEAQ in the germline V gene (reference sequence). The specimen was PBMCs, mostly from graft donor cells, collected 360 days after TCRalphabeta/CD19-depleted stem cell transplant. This TCR was sampled from a male patient aged 10 to 17 who had a stem cell transplant for acute myeloid leukemia, so the T cells may come from the graft donor. This chain connects TRBV7-9 to TRBJ2-3; 12 nucleotides match TRBD2. CDR3 DNA: TGTGCCAGCAGCTCTACGGGACTAGCGGGAGATACGCAGTATTTT. This gives the protein CASSSTGLAGDTQYF.